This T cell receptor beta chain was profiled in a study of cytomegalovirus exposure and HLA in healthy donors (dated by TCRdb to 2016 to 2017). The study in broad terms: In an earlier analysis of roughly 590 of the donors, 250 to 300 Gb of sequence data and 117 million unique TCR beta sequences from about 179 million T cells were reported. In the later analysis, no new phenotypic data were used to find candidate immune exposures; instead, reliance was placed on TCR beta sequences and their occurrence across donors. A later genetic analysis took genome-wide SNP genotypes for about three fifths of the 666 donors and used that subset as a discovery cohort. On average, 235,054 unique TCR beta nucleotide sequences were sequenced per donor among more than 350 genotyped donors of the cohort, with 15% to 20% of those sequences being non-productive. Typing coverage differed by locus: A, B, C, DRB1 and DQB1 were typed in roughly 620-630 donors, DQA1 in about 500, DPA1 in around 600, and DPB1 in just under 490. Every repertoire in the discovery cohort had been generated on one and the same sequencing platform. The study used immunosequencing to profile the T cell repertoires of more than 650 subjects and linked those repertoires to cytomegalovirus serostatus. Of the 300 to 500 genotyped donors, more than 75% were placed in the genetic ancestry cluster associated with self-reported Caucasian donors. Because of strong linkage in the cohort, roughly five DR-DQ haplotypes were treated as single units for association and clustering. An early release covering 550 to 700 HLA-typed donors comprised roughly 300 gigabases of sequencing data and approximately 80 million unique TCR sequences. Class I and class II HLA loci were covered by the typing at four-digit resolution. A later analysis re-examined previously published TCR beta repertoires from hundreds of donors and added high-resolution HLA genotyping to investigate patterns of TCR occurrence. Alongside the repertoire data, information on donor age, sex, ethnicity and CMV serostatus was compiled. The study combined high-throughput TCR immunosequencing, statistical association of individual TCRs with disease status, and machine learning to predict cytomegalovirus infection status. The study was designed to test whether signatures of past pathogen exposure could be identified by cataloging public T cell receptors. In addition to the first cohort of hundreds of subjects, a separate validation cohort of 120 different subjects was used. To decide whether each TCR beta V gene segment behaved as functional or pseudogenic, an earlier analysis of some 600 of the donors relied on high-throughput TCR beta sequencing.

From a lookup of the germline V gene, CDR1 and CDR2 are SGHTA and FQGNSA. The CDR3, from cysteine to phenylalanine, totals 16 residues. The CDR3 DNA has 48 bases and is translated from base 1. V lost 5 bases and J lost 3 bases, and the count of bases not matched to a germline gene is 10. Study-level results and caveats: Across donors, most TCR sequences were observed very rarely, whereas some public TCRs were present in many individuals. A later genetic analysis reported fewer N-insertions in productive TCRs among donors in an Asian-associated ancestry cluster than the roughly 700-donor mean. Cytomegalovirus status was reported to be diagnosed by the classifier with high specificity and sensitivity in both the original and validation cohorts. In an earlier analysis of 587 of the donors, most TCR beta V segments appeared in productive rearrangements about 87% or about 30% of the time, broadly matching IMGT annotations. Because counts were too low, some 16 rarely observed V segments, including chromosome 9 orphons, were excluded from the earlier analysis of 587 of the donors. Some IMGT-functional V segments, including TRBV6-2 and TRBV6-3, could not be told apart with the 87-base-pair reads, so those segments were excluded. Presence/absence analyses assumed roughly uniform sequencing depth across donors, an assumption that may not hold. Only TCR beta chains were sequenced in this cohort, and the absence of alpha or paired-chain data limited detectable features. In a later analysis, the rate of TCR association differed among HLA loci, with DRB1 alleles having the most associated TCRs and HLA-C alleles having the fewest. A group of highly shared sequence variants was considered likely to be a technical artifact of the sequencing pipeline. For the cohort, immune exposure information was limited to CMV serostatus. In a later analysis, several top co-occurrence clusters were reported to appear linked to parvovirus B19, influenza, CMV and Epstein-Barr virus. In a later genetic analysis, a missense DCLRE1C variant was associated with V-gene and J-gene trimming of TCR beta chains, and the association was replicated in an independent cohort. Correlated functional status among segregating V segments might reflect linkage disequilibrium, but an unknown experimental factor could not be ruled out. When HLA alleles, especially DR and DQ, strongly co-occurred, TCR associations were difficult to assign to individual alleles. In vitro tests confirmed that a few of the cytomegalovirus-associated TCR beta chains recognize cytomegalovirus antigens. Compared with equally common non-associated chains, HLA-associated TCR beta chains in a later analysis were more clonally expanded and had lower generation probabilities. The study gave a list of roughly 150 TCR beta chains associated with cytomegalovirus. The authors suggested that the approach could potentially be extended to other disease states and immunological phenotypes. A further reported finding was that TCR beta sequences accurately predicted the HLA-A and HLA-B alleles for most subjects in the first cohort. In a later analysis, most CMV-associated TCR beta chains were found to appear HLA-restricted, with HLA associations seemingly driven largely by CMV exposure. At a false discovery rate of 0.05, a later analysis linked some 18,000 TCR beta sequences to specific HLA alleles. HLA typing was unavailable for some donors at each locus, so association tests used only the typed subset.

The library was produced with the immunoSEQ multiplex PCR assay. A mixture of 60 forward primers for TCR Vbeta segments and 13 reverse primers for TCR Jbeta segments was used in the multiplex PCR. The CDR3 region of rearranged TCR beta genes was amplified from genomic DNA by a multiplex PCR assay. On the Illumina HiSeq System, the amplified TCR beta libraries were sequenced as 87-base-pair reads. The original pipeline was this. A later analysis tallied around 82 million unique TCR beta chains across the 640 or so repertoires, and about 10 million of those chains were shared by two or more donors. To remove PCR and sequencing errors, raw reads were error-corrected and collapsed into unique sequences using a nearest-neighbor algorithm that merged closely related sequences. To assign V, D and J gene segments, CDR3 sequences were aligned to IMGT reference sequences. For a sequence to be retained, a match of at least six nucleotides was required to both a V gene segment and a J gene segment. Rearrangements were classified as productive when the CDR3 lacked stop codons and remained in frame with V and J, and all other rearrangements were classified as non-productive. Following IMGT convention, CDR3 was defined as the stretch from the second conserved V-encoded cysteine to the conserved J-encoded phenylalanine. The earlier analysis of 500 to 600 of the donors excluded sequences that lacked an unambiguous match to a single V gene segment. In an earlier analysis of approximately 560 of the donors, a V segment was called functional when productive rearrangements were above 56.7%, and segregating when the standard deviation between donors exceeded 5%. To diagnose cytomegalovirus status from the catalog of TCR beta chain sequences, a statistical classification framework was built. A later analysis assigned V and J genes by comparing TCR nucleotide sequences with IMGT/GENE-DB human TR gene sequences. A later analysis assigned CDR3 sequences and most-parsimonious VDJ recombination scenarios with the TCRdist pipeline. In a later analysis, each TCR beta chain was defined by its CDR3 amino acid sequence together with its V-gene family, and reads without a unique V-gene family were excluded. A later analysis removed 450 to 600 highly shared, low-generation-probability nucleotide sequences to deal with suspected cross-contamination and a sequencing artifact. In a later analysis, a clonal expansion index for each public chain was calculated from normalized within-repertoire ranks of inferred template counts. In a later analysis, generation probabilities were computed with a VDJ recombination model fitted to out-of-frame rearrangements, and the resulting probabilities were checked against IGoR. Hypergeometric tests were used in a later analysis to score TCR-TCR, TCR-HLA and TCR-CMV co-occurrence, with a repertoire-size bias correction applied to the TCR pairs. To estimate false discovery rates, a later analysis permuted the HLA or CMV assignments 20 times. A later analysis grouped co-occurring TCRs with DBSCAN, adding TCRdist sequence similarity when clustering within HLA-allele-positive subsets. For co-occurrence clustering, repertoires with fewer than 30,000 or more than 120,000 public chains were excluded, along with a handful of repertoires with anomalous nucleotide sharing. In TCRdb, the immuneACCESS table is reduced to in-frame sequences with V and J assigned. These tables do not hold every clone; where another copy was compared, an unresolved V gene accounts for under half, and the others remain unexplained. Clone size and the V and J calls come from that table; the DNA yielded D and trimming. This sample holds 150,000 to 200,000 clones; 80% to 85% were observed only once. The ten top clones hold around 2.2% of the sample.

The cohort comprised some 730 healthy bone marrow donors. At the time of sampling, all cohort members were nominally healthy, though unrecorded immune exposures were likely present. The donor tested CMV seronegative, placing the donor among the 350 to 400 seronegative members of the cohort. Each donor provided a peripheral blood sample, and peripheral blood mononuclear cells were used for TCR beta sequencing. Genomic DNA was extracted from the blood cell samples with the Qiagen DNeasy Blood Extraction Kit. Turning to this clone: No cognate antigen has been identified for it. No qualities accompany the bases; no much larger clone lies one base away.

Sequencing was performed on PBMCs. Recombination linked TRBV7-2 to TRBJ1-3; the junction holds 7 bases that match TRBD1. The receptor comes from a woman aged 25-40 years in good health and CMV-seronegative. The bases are TGTGCCAGCAGCCGCCTTACAGGGGTTTTTGGAAACACCATATATTTT. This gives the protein CASSRLTGVFGNTIYF.